This TCR beta chain was recovered during a study of cytomegalovirus exposure and HLA in healthy donors. Overall study findings and caveats: Earlier analysis found most TCR beta V segments productive about 90% or about 30% of the time. Some public TCRs appeared in many individuals, while most sequences were rare. A few CMV-associated chains were confirmed in vitro to be specific for CMV antigens.

All donors participated as healthy donors of bone marrow. Regarding this clone: The antigen remains unidentified.

The PCR ran on 60 Vbeta and 13 Jbeta primers. Using immunoSEQ multiplex PCR, the repertoire was profiled, and TCRdb retains in-frame clones only, with some absent. Among some 200,000 clones listed, about 74% were seen once. This sequence was found in a man aged 35 to 55 in good health and CMV-seronegative. The sequenced material came from PBMCs.

For the CDR3, the DNA is TGTGCCAGCAGCCGTCTAGCGGGGAAAAAGAATGAGCAGTTCTTC. This codes for CASSRLAGKKNEQFF. V is TRBV7-8 and J is TRBJ2-1; TRBD2 agrees at 9 bases. This CDR3 has 15 residues. The germline V gene has CDR1 SGHVS and CDR2 FQNEAQ. Trimming at V came to 5 bases and at J to 7 bases, leaving 9 bases not matched to a gene.